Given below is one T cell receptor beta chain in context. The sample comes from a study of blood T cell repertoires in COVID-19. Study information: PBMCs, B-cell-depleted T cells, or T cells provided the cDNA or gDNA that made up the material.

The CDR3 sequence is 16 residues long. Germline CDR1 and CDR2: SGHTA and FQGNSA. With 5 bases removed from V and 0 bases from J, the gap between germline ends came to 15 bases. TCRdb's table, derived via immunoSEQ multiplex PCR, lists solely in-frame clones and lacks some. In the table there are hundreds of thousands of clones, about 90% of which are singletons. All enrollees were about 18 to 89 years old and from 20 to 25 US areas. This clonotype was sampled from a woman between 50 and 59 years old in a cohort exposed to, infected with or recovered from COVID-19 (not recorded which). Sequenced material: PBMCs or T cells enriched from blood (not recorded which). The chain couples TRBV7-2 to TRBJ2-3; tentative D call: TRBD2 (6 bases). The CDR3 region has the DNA TGTGCCAGCAGCCCCGGGGGAGTTTTTAGCACAGATACGCAGTATTTT. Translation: CASSPGGVFSTDTQYF.